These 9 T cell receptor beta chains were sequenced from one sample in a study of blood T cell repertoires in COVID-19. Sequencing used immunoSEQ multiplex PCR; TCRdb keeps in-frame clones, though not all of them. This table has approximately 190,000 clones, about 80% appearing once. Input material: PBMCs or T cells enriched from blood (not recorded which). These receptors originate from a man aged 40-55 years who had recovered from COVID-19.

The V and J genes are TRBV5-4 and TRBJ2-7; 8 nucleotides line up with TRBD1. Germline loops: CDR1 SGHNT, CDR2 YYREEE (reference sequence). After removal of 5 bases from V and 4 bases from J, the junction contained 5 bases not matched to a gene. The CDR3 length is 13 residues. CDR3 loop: CASRPGQAYEQYF. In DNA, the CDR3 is TGTGCCAGCAGACCGGGACAGGCTTACGAGCAGTACTTC. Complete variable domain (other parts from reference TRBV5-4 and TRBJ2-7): ETGVTQSPTHLIKTRGQQVTLRCSSQSGHNTVSWYQQALGQGPQFIFQYYREEENGRGNFPPRFSGLQFPNYSSELNVNALELDDSALYLCASRPGQAYEQYFGPGTRLTVT.

DNA of the CDR3: TGCGCCAGCAGCACAGTAGAGGGGGACACCGGGGAGCTGTTTTTT. As protein: CASSTVEGDTGELFF. The chain is built from TRBV10-2 and TRBJ2-2; D perhaps matches TRBD1 (6 bases). The CDR3 has 15 amino acids. V dropped 6 bases and J dropped 3 bases, with 14 bases sitting between them. Germline CDR1 is WSHSY and CDR2 is SAAADI.

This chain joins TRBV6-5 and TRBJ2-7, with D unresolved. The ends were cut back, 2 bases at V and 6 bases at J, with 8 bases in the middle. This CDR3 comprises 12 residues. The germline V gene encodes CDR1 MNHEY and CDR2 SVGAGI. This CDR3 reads CASSYVLGEQYF. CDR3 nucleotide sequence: TGTGCCAGCAGTTACGTTCTAGGCGAGCAGTACTTC.

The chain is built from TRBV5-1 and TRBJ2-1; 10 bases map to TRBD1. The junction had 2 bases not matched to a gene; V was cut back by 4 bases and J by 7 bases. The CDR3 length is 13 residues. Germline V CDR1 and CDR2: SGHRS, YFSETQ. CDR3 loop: CASSVGQGNEQFF. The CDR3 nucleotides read TGCGCCAGCAGCGTGGGACAGGGGAATGAGCAGTTCTTC.

CDR3 protein: CASSPPGQGGNQPQHF. DNA of the CDR3: TGTGCCAGCTCACCACCGGGACAGGGGGGCAATCAGCCCCAGCATTTT. This sequence joins TRBV18 and TRBJ1-5; TRBD1 matches at 11 bases. J lost 2 bases, V lost 0 bases, and 0 bases had no gene match. The germline gives CDR1 KGHSH, CDR2 LQKENI. The CDR3 is 16 residues long. Full variable domain (remainder filled in from reference TRBV18 and TRBJ1-5): NAGVMQNPRHLVRRRGQEARLRCSPMKGHSHVYWYRQLPEEGLKFMVYLQKENIIDESGMPKERFSAEFPKEGPSILRIQQVVRGDSAAYFCASSPPGQGGNQPQHFGDGTRLSIL.

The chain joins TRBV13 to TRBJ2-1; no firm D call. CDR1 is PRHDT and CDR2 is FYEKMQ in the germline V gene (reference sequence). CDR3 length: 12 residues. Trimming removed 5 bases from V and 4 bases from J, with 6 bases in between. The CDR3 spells CASSTGYNEQFF. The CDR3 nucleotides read TGTGCCAGCAGCACCGGGTACAATGAGCAGTTCTTC. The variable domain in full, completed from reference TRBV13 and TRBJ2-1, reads AAGVIQSPRHLIKEKRETATLKCYPIPRHDTVYWYQQGPGQDPQFLISFYEKMQSDKGSIPDRFSAQQFSDYHSELNMSSLELGDSALYFCASSTGYNEQFFGPGTRLTVL.

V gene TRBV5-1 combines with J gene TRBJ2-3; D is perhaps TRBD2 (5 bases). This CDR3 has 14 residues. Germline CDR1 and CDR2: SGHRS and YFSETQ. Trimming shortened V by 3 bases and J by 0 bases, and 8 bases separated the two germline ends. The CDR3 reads CASSSRTSTDTQYF. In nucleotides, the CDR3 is TGCGCCAGCAGCTCACGGACTAGCACAGATACGCAGTATTTT.

Here the CDR3 DNA reads TGTGCCAGTAGTATCGGACAGAACAATTCACCCCTCCACTTT. Translation gives CASSIGQNNSPLHF. V usage is TRBV19 and J usage is TRBJ1-6, with a tentative D call TRBD1 (6 bases). Between the trimmed V and J ends, which lost 3 bases and 7 bases, there was a span of 10 bases. The CDR3 length is 14 residues. Germline CDR1 is LNHDA and CDR2 is SQIVND (reference sequence).

The CDR3: CASSQDEGQGGYTF. CDR3 nucleotide sequence: TGCGCCAGCAGCCAAGATGAAGGACAGGGAGGCTACACCTTC. This chain connects TRBV4-1 to TRBJ1-2; 8 positions match TRBD1. Unmatched junction bases numbered 5, after V lost 0 bases and J lost 8 bases. This CDR3 comprises 14 residues. CDR1 is MGHRA, CDR2 YSYEKL, per germline.